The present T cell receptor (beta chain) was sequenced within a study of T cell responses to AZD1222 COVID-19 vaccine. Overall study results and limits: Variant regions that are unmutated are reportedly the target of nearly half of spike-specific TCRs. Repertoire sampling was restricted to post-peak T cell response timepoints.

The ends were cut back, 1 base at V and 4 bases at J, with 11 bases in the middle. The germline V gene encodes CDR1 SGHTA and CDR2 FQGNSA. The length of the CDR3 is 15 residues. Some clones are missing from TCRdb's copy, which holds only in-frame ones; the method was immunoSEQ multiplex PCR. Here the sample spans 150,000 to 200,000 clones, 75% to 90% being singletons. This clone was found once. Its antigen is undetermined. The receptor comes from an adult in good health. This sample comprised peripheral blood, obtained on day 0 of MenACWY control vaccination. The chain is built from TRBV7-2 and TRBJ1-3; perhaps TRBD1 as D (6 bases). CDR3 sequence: CASSLGARGGNTIYF. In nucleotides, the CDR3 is TGTGCCAGCAGCTTAGGTGCCAGGGGCGGAAACACCATATATTTT.